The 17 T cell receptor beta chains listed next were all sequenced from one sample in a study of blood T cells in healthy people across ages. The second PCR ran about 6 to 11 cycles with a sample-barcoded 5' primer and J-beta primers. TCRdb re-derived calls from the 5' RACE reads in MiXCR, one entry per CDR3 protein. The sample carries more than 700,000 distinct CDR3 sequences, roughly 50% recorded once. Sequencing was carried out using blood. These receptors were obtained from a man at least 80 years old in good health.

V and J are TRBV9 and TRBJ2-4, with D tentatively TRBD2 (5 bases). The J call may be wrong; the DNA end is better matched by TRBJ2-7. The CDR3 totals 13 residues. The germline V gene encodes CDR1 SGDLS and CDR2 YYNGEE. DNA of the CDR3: TGTGCCAGCAGCTCCGGGATATTCTACGAGCAGTACTTC. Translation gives CASSSGIFYEQYF.

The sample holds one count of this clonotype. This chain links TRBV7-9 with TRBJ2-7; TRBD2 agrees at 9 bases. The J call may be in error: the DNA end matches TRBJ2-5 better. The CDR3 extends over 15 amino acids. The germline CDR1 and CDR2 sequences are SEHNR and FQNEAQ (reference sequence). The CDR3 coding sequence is TGTGCCAGCAGCTTAAGGGTAGCGGGAGACGAGACCCAGTACTTC. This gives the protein CASSLRVAGDETQYF.

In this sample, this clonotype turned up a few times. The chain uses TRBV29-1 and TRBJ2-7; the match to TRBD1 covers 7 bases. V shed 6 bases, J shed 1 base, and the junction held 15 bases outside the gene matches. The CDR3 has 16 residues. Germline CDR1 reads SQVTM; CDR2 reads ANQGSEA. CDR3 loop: CSVLGQVESVSYEQYF. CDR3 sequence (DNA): TGCAGCGTCCTAGGACAGGTCGAGTCAGTGTCCTACGAGCAGTACTTC.

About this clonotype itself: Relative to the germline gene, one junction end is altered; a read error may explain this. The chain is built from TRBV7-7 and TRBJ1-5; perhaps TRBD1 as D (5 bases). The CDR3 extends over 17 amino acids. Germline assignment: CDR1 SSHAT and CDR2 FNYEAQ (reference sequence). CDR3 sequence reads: CASSLERRRGGNQPQHF. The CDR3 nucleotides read TGTGCTAGCAGCTTAGAGCGTCGGAGGGGTGGCAATCAGCCCCAGCATTTT.

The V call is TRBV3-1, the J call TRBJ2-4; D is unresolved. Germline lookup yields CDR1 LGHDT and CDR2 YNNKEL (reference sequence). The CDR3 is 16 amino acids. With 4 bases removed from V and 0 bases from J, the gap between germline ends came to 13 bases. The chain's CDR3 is CASSLNPGLAKNIQYF. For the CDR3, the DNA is TGTGCCAGCAGCCTCAACCCCGGGTTAGCCAAAAACATTCAGTACTTC. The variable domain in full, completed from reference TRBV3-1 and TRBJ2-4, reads DTAVSQTPKYLVTQMGNDKSIKCEQNLGHDTMYWYKQDSKKFLKIMFSYNNKELIINETVPNRFSPKSPDKAHLNLHINSLELGDSAVYFCASSLNPGLAKNIQYFGAGTRLSVL.

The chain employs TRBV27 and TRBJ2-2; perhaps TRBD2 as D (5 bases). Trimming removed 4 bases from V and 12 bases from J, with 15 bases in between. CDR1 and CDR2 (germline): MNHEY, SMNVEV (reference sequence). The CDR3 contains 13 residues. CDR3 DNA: TGTGCCAGCAGTTATGGACTCCCGAATAAGCTGTTTTTT. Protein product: CASSYGLPNKLFF.

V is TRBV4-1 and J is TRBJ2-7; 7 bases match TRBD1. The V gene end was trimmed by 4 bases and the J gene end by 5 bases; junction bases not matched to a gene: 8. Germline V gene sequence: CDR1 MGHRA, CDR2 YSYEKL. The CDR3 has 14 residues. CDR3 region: CASSLRDSRDEQYF. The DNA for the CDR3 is TGCGCCAGCAGCCTCCGGGACAGTCGCGACGAGCAGTACTTC.

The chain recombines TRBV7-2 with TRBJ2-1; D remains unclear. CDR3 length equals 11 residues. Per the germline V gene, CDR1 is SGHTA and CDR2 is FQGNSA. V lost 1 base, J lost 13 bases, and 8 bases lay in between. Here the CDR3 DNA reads TGTGCCAGCAGCTTAGGAGGAGTCCAGTTCTTC. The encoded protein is CASSLGGVQFF.

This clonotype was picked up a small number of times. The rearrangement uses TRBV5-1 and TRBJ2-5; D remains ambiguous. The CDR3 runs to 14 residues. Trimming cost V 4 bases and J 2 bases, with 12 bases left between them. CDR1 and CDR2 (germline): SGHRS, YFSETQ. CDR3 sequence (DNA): TGCGCCAGCAGCGGCTACTACCAACAAGAGACCCAGTACTTC. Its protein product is CASSGYYQQETQYF.

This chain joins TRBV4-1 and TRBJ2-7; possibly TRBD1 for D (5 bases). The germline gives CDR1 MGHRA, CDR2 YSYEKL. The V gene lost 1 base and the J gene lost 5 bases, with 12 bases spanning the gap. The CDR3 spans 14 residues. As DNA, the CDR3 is TGCGCCAGCAGCCAAGGAACAGGTCTTAACGAGCAGTACTTC. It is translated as CASSQGTGLNEQYF.

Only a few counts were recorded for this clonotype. CDR3 nucleotides: TGTGCCAGCAACCAAGCTCGCGCAGGTGTCTACGAGCAGTACTTC. Its protein product is CASNQARAGVYEQYF. The chain uses TRBV6-1 and TRBJ2-7; D ambiguous. The germline CDR1 and CDR2 sequences are MNHNS and SASEGT. The CDR3 runs 15 residues. V lost 7 bases and J lost 3, with 19 bases in between.

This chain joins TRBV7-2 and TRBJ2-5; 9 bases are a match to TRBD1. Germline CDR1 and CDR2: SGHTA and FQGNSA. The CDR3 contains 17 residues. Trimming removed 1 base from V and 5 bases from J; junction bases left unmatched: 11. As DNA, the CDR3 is TGTGCCAGCAGCTTAGTCCTCACAGGGGGCGCGTCGGAGACCCAGTACTTC. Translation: CASSLVLTGGASETQYF.

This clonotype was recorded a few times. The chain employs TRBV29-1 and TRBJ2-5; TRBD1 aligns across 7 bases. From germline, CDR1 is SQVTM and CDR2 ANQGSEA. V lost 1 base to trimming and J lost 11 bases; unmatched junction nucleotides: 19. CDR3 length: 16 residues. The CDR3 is CSVEGGSGQAIGEQYF. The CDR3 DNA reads TGCAGCGTTGAAGGGGGGAGTGGACAGGCAATCGGGGAGCAGTACTTC.

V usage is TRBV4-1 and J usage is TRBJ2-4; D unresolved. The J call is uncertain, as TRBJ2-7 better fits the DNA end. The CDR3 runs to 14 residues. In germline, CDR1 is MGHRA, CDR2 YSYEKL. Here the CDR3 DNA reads TGCGCCAGCAGCCAAGTCCTAATCGACAACGAGCAGTACTTC. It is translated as CASSQVLIDNEQYF.

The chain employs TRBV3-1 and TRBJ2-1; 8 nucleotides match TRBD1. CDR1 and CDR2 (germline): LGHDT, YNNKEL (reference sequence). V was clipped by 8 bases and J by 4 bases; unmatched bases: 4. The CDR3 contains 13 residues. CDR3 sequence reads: CASGDRSYNEQFF. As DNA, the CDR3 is TGTGCCAGCGGGGACAGGTCGTACAATGAGCAGTTCTTC.

The CDR3 DNA follows: TGCAGCGTTGTGAGAACCACAGATACGCAGTATTTT. Protein: CSVVRTTDTQYF. This sequence joins TRBV29-1 and TRBJ2-3; D is unclear. CDR3 length: 12 amino acids. V was clipped by 4 bases and J by 2 bases, with 7 bases between them. Germline loops: CDR1 SQVTM, CDR2 ANQGSEA.

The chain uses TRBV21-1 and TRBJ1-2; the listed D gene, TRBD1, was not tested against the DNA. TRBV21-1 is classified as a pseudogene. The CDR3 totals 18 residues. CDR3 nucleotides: TGTGCCAGCAGCCCGCACAACCGGGGACAGCCGACTAACTATGGCTACACCTTC. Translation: CASSPHNRGQPTNYGYTF.